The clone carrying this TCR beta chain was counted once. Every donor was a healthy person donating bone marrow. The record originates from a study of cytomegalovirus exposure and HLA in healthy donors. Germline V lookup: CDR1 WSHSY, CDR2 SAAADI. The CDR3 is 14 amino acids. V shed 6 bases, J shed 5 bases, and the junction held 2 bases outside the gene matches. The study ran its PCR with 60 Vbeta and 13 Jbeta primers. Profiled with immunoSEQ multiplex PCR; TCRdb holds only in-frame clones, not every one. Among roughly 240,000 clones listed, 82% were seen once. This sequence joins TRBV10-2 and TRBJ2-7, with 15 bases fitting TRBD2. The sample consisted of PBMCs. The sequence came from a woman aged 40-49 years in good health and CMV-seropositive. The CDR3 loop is CASRGLAGGHEQYF. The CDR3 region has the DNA TGCGCCAGCAGGGGACTAGCGGGAGGTCACGAGCAGTACTTC.